This entry lists 23 T cell receptor beta chains sequenced from one sample in a study of CD8 T cells in Susac syndrome. It was with random hexamers that roughly 0.5 to 1 ug RNA was reverse transcribed. TCRdb called the immunoSEQ multiplex PCR reads again in MiXCR, with one record for every CDR3 protein. The repertoire has roughly 180,000 distinct CDR3 sequences, 93% of them found once; the top ten carry roughly 0.094%. Sequencing was carried out using CD4+ T cells from PBMCs. The origin of the receptors is a human donor with multiple sclerosis.

The rearrangement links TRBV5-1 to TRBJ1-1; 8 bases line up with TRBD1. Germline V gives CDR1 SGHRS, CDR2 YFSETQ. J was trimmed by 0 bases and V by 4 bases; bases with no gene match: 2. The CDR3 length is 14 residues. The CDR3 spells CASSRQGMNTEAFF. CDR3 DNA sequence: TGCGCCAGCAGCCGACAGGGGATGAACACTGAAGCTTTCTTT.

This clonotype was seen more than once but under ten times. The chain combines TRBV7-3 with TRBJ1-1; maybe TRBD1 (5 bases). The V end was cut by 4 bases, the J end by 1 base, with 7 bases between. The CDR3 totals 13 residues. Looked up from germline, CDR1 is SGHTA and CDR2 is FQGTGA. CDR3: CASSSDRNTEAFF. The CDR3 DNA follows: TGTGCCAGCAGCTCCGACAGGAACACTGAAGCTTTCTTT.

This rearrangement joins TRBV4-3 to TRBJ2-5, with TRBD2 as a possible D gene (5 bases). This CDR3 is 15 amino acids long. Germline CDR1 is LGHNA and CDR2 is YSLEER. Trimming shortened V by 0 bases and J by 9 bases, and 17 bases separated the two germline ends. CDR3 in DNA: TGCGCCAGCAGCCAAGAGGAAGGGAGCGTCTTGCCCCAGTACTTC. Amino acids: CASSQEEGSVLPQYF.

The chain employs TRBV9 and TRBJ2-3; possibly TRBD1 for D (6 bases). Germline values: CDR1 SGDLS, CDR2 YYNGEE. The CDR3 spans 14 residues. V was cut by 0 bases and J by 5 bases, with 10 bases left in between. This CDR3 is CASSVGGPEDTQYF. As DNA, the CDR3 is TGTGCCAGCAGCGTAGGGGGGCCGGAAGATACGCAGTATTTT.

The chain uses TRBV6-6 and TRBJ1-4; possibly TRBD1 for D (6 bases). CDR1 and CDR2 (germline): MNHNY, SVGAGI (reference sequence). The germline V and J ends were trimmed by 2 bases and 7 bases, with 14 bases remaining between them. The CDR3 consists of 15 residues. The CDR3 sequence: CASSYGQGGGEKLFF. The CDR3, as DNA: TGTGCCAGCAGTTACGGGCAGGGAGGGGGTGAAAAACTGTTTTTT.

This clonotype was picked up one time. The CDR3 sequence: CASGPHTEAFF. The DNA for the CDR3 is TGTGCCAGCGGACCGCACACTGAAGCTTTCTTT. This chain joins TRBV2 and TRBJ1-1, with D uncertain. Germline lookup yields CDR1 SNHLY and CDR2 FYNNEI. Between the trimmed V and J ends, which lost 8 bases and 3 bases, there was a span of 7 bases. The CDR3 length is 11 residues.

This chain links TRBV28 with TRBJ2-7; the match to TRBD1 covers 8 bases. This CDR3 spans 16 amino acids. Trimming took 1 base from V and 3 from J; bases not matched to a gene: 8. Germline CDR1 reads MDHEN; CDR2 reads SYDVKM. CDR3 protein: CASSLSADRARYEQYF. The CDR3 bases are TGTGCCAGCAGTTTATCAGCGGACAGGGCTCGCTACGAGCAGTACTTC.

The chain links TRBV30 to TRBJ2-7; tentatively, D is TRBD2 (6 bases). V lost 0 bases and J lost 0, with 27 bases in between. The CDR3 spans 20 residues. The germline CDR1 and CDR2 sequences are GTSNPN and SVGIG (reference sequence). CDR3 amino acids: CAWSVPRRDSTRRNSYEQYF. The CDR3 DNA sequence: TGTGCCTGGAGTGTACCTCGCCGGGACTCAACCCGAAGGAACTCCTACGAGCAGTACTTC.

The gene calls are TRBV2 and TRBJ1-2; D gene unclear. The length of the CDR3 is 14 residues. Trimming cost V 6 bases and J 7 bases, with 18 bases left between them. CDR1 and CDR2 from the germline V gene are SNHLY and FYNNEI. CDR3 in amino acids: CASRPSPIAGGYTF. The CDR3 DNA reads TGTGCCAGCAGACCGAGCCCAATAGCTGGTGGCTACACCTTC.

The CDR3 loop is CASSPGQGTYNEQFF. In DNA form, the CDR3 reads TGTGCCAGCTCACCAGGACAGGGGACCTACAATGAGCAGTTCTTC. The rearrangement joins TRBV18 to TRBJ2-1; 9 bases fit TRBD1. The length of the CDR3 is 15 residues. The V gene's germline CDR1 is KGHSH and CDR2 LQKENI. V was clipped by 2 bases and J by 2 bases; unmatched bases: 1.

The chain combines TRBV4-3 with TRBJ2-1; TRBD2 matches at 8 bases. The germline V gene has CDR1 LGHNA and CDR2 YSLEER. J was trimmed by 2 bases and V by 0 bases; bases with no gene match: 18. CDR3 length: 21 residues. The CDR3 DNA is TGCGCCAGCAGCCAAGAGGGCAGAATCTCCCTATGGCGGGAGGCCTACAATGAGCAGTTCTTC. It is translated as CASSQEGRISLWREAYNEQFF.

The chain combines TRBV20-1 with TRBJ2-3, with TRBD2 matching 8 bases. V was clipped by 3 bases and J by 5 bases; unmatched bases: 4. The CDR3 is 13 amino acids. In germline, CDR1 is DFQATT, CDR2 SNEGSKA (reference sequence). DNA of the CDR3: TGCAGTGCTAGCGGGGGGGCTGGAGATACGCAGTATTTT. Amino acids: CSASGGAGDTQYF.

This rearrangement joins TRBV7-2 to TRBJ2-7, with 7 bases that match TRBD2. The length of the CDR3 is 15 residues. Trimming removed 3 bases from V and 3 bases from J; junction bases left unmatched: 8. Per the germline V gene, CDR1 is SGHTA and CDR2 is FQGNSA. The CDR3: CASSLGGPRNYEQYF. CDR3 DNA: TGTGCCAGCAGCTTGGGAGGGCCTCGAAACTACGAGCAGTACTTC.

V gene TRBV6-1 combines with J gene TRBJ2-3, with 7 bases fitting TRBD1. This CDR3 region has 17 residues. Per the germline V gene, CDR1 is MNHNS and CDR2 is SASEGT. Trimming took 5 bases from V and 0 from J; bases not matched to a gene: 11. CDR3: CASSLAGTDSSTDTQYF. The CDR3, as DNA: TGTGCCAGCAGTCTGGCCGGGACAGACTCTAGCACAGATACGCAGTATTTT.

The chain links TRBV28 to TRBJ1-1, with D unclear. V gave up 3 bases and J gave up 1 base, with 12 bases separating them. The germline V gene encodes CDR1 MDHEN and CDR2 SYDVKM. This CDR3 has 15 residues. Here the CDR3 DNA reads TGTGCCAGCAGTTTTCCCCCGGTCAGGAACACTGAAGCTTTCTTT. Translated, it gives CASSFPPVRNTEAFF. The full variable domain, its missing parts supplied by reference TRBV28 and TRBJ1-1, is DVKVTQSSRYLVKRTGEKVFLECVQDMDHENMFWYRQDPGLGLRLIYFSYDVKMKEKGDIPEGYSVSREKKERFSLILESASTNQTSMYLCASSFPPVRNTEAFFGQGTRLTVV.

J is TRBJ2-5 and V is TRBV9, with 11 bases lining up with TRBD2. This CDR3 has 16 amino acids. CDR1 and CDR2 from the germline V gene are SGDLS and YYNGEE. V was clipped by 4 bases and J by 5 bases; unmatched bases: 10. CDR3 sequence (DNA): TGTGCCAGCAGCCAGGGACTAGCGGTAGCTTCGGAGACCCAGTACTTC. Translating it yields CASSQGLAVASETQYF.

In its sample, this clonotype was seen once. V and J are TRBV7-2 and TRBJ2-5; the D gene is possibly TRBD2 (7 bases). The CDR3 covers 16 residues. The V and J ends lost 5 bases and 5 bases respectively, with 21 bases between them. From germline, CDR1 is SGHTA and CDR2 FQGNSA. As DNA, the CDR3 is TGTGCCAGCAGCACCCAATTCACAGGGAGGGGGGAGACCCAGTACTTC. This gives the protein CASSTQFTGRGETQYF.

This sequence joins TRBV20-1 and TRBJ2-5; 14 nucleotides line up with TRBD2. Germline CDR1 reads DFQATT; CDR2 reads SNEGSKA (reference sequence). V was pared by 3 bases and J by 5 bases, with 8 bases of the junction left unmatched. The CDR3 spans 16 residues. The CDR3 DNA reads as TGCAGTGCTAGTGGGACTAGCGGGAGTTCTGGTGAGACCCAGTACTTC. It encodes CSASGTSGSSGETQYF.

The rearrangement uses TRBV5-1 and TRBJ2-7, with D possibly matching TRBD2 (6 bases). CDR1 is SGHRS, CDR2 YFSETQ, per germline. CDR3 length equals 19 residues. V shed 0 bases and J shed 0 bases, with 22 bases lying between them. CDR3 loop: CASSLDFGLARGNSYEQYF. The DNA of the CDR3 is TGCGCCAGCAGCTTGGATTTTGGGCTCGCGCGGGGAAACTCCTACGAGCAGTACTTC.

The CDR3 DNA reads as TGTGCCAGCAGTTACTCGAGTTTTCCCGGTAACAATGAGCAGTTCTTC. It yields the protein CASSYSSFPGNNEQFF. The chain carries TRBV6-2 or TRBV6-3 and TRBJ2-1; no clear D gene. The CDR3 is made up of 16 amino acids. Germline-derived CDR1 and CDR2 are MNHEY and SVGEGT. Trimming pared 0 bases from V and 5 bases from J, leaving 14 bases between.

This chain joins TRBV2 and TRBJ2-1; 8 bases are a match to TRBD1. V dropped 4 bases and J dropped 7; count of bases not matched to a gene: 9. This CDR3 region has 15 residues. CDR1 is SNHLY, CDR2 FYNNEI, per germline. In DNA, the CDR3 is TGTGCCAGCAGTGGGACTCGGACAGGGCTAAATGAGCAGTTCTTC. Protein sequence: CASSGTRTGLNEQFF.

This chain connects TRBV24-1 to TRBJ2-3, with D possibly called TRBD1 or TRBD2 (6 bases each). Germline V CDR1 and CDR2: KGHDR, SFDVKD. The ends were cut back, 4 bases at V and 9 bases at J, with 13 bases in the middle. This CDR3 has 13 amino acids. CDR3 sequence: CATSEPGAGTQYF. The CDR3 nucleotides read TGTGCCACCAGTGAACCGGGGGCCGGCACGCAGTATTTT.

Written as DNA, the CDR3 is TGCAGTGCTAGAGGGGGAGCTGGCGAGCAGTACTTC. Its translation is CSARGGAGEQYF. This chain joins TRBV20-1 and TRBJ2-7, with D possibly matching TRBD2 (5 bases). Trimming removed 1 base at V and 6 bases at J, with 10 bases between. Germline lookup yields CDR1 DFQATT and CDR2 SNEGSKA (reference sequence). CDR3 length: 12 residues.